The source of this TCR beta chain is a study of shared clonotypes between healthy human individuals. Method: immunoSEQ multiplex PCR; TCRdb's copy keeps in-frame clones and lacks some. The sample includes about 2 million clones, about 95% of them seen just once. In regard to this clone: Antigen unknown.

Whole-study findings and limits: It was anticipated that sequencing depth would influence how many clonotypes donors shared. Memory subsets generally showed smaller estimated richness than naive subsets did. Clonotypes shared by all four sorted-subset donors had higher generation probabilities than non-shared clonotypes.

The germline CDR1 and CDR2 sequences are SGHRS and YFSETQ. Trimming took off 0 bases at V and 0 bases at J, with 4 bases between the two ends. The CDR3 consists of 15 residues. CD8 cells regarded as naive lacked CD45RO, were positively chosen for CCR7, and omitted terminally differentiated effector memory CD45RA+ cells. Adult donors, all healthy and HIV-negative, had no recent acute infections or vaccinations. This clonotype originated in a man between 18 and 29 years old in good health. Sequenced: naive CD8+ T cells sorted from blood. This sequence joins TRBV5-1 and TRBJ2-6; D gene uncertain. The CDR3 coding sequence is TGCGCCAGCAGCTTGGTGGACTCTGGGGCCAACGTCCTGACTTTC. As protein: CASSLVDSGANVLTF.